The 12 T cell receptor beta chains below come from one sample, sequenced in a study of identical twins. TCRdb re-called the 5' RACE reads with MiXCR, one entry per CDR3 protein. The sample lists 400,000 to 550,000 distinct CDR3 sequences; 20% to 25% were seen once. Another study also made use of these data, one on T cells expressing NK-cell markers.

Input material: CD4+ T cells sorted from blood. The receptors come from a woman under 30 in good health.

The V call is TRBV7-2, the J call TRBJ1-1; D remains unclear. CDR1 is SGHTA and CDR2 is FQGNSA in the germline V gene. The CDR3 consists of 13 residues. Deletions cut 2 bases from V and 3 bases from J, with 7 bases between. For the CDR3, the DNA is TGTGCCAGCAGCTTACTGAAGGACACTGAAGCTTTCTTT. Residues: CASSLLKDTEAFF.

This clonotype was seen only a few times. The rearrangement links TRBV11-2 to TRBJ2-3; D is unresolved. The CDR3 sequence is 14 residues long. V was cut by 0 bases and J by 2 bases, with 6 bases left in between. CDR1 and CDR2 from the germline V gene are SGHAT and FQNNGV. As DNA, the CDR3 is TGTGCCAGCAGCTTAGATCGGCACACAGATACGCAGTATTTT. Residues: CASSLDRHTDTQYF.

CDR3 in amino acids: CSATARAAYEQYF. The CDR3 bases are TGCAGTGCGACGGCCAGGGCAGCCTACGAGCAGTACTTC. This chain joins TRBV20-1 and TRBJ2-7; maybe TRBD1 (5 bases). Germline assignment: CDR1 DFQATT and CDR2 SNEGSKA (reference sequence). V shed 6 bases and J shed 2 bases, with 14 bases lying between them. The length of the CDR3 is 13 residues.

This clonotype was seen at least ten times. J is TRBJ1-1 and V is TRBV12-3 or TRBV12-4; no clear D gene. This CDR3 contains 14 residues. V lost 5 bases, J lost 0 bases, and 10 bases lay in between. The CDR3 spells CASSQGRLNTEAFF. The CDR3 nucleotides read TGTGCCAGCAGTCAAGGACGGCTGAACACTGAAGCTTTCTTT.

This clonotype turned up a few times. CDR3 sequence reads: CASSLSSGGIETQYF. Written as DNA, the CDR3 is TGTGCCAGCAGTCTCTCTAGCGGGGGTATCGAGACCCAGTACTTC. This chain joins TRBV12-3 or TRBV12-4 and TRBJ2-5; TRBD2 matches at 10 bases. V was clipped by 5 bases and J by 5 bases; unmatched bases: 8. The CDR3 runs to 15 residues.

In this sample, this clonotype turned up a few times. V gene TRBV10-3 combines with J gene TRBJ1-2; D is possibly TRBD1 (5 bases). The germline V and J ends were trimmed by 4 bases and 7 bases, with 16 bases remaining between them. This CDR3 has 14 amino acids. The germline gives CDR1 ENHRY, CDR2 SYGVKD. In nucleotides, the CDR3 is TGTGCCATCAGTGGTCCAGGGTATCCAACTGGCTACACCTTC. Protein: CAISGPGYPTGYTF.

This clonotype was recorded at least ten times. The chain is built from TRBV20-1 and TRBJ1-1; D is possibly TRBD1 (5 bases). Germline assignment: CDR1 DFQATT and CDR2 SNEGSKA (reference sequence). This CDR3 region has 16 residues. Trimming stripped 3 bases from V and 0 bases from J, with 17 bases between. Written as DNA, the CDR3 is TGCAGTGCTAGCGCCGGGACGGCGAGCTTGAACACTGAAGCTTTCTTT. Translated: CSASAGTASLNTEAFF.

This clonotype was counted only a few times. J is TRBJ2-7 and V is TRBV20-1, with 9 bases identical to TRBD1. Germline V gene lookup returns CDR1 DFQATT and CDR2 SNEGSKA (reference sequence). Germline trimming cut 5 bases from V and 5 bases from J; bases unmatched to any gene: 10. The CDR3 sequence is 14 residues long. Written as DNA, the CDR3 is TGCAGTGCTGATGATGACAGGGGGAACCACGAGCAGTACTTC. It is translated as CSADDDRGNHEQYF.

V is TRBV6-2 or TRBV6-3 and J is TRBJ2-1; D unclear. CDR3 length: 11 residues. CDR1 is MNHEY and CDR2 is SVGEGT in the germline V gene. The V end lost 7 bases, the J end lost 9 bases, and 10 bases lay between the germline ends. In DNA, the CDR3 is TGTGCCAGCACCCCCTCGGGTGAGCAGTTCTTC. This codes for CASTPSGEQFF.

This clonotype came up a few times. This chain uses TRBV12-3 or TRBV12-4 with TRBJ2-1; 9 positions match TRBD2. V lost 2 bases to trimming and J lost 6 bases; unmatched junction nucleotides: 5. This CDR3 is built from 15 residues. CDR3: CASSLTLAGSNEQFF. For the CDR3, the DNA is TGTGCCAGCAGTTTAACCCTAGCGGGAAGCAATGAGCAGTTCTTC.

The chain couples TRBV18 to TRBJ2-5; D uncertain. The V gene's germline CDR1 is KGHSH and CDR2 LQKENI. The CDR3 is 14 residues long. V gave up 2 bases and J gave up 3 bases, with 10 bases separating them. CDR3 sequence reads: CASSPGVWEETQYF. The DNA of the CDR3 is TGTGCCAGCTCACCAGGGGTTTGGGAAGAGACCCAGTACTTC.

This sequence joins TRBV9 and TRBJ2-1; D possibly corresponds to TRBD2 (6 bases). Trimming left V 4 bases short and J 0 bases short, with 17 bases between. Germline values: CDR1 SGDLS, CDR2 YYNGEE. This CDR3 is built from 17 residues. The CDR3 DNA reads as TGTGCCAGCAGCCCCAGACCTGGGAGGAGCTCCTACAATGAGCAGTTCTTC. This encodes CASSPRPGRSSYNEQFF.